Each of the 21 T cell receptor beta chains below was sequenced from the same sample in a study of cytomegalovirus exposure and HLA in healthy donors. PCR employed 60 Vbeta and 13 Jbeta primers. This table comes from immunoSEQ multiplex PCR, and its TCRdb copy is limited to in-frame clones, with some not included. The profile shows around 33,000 clones, about 72% of them singletons. Material for sequencing was PBMCs. The receptor set was obtained from a woman aged 25 to 39 in good health and CMV-seropositive.

This clone is medium-sized. The rearrangement joins TRBV6-4 to TRBJ2-6; a weak D match, TRBD2 (6 bases). There are 15 residues in the CDR3. Germline V gives CDR1 MRHNA, CDR2 SNTAGT. Trimming left V 3 bases short and J 0 bases short, with 6 bases between. CDR3 sequence reads: CASSEAGSGANVLTF. The DNA for the CDR3 is TGTGCCAGCAGTGAAGCGGGCTCTGGGGCCAACGTCCTGACTTTC.

This rearrangement joins TRBV18 to TRBJ2-4; no definite D call. Looked up from germline, CDR1 is KGHSH and CDR2 is LQKENI. V lost 3 bases, J lost 8 bases, and 8 bases lay in between. CDR3 length equals 12 residues. The CDR3 spells CASSPERDIQYF. The CDR3, as DNA: TGTGCCAGCTCACCCGAGAGAGACATTCAGTACTTC.

This chain uses TRBV27 with TRBJ2-5, with 9 bases identical to TRBD1. The assigned J gene may be wrong: the sequence end matches TRBJ2-7 better. CDR1 is MNHEY, CDR2 SMNVEV, per germline (reference sequence). The CDR3 totals 14 residues. The CDR3 DNA reads as TGTGCCAGCAGGCCCGGGACAGGGCACGACGAGCAGTACTTC. Protein product: CASRPGTGHDEQYF.

This clone was counted between two and nine times. This chain connects TRBV6-5 to TRBJ2-7; 11 nucleotides align to TRBD2. The junction had 4 bases not matched to a gene; V was cut back by 7 bases and J by 2 bases. CDR1 is MNHEY and CDR2 is SVGAGI in the germline V gene. CDR3 size: 14 residues. CDR3 protein: CASKRLAGTYEQYF. The CDR3 region has the DNA TGTGCCAGCAAAAGACTAGCGGGAACCTACGAGCAGTACTTC.

The V call is TRBV7-9, the J call TRBJ2-3; 7 bases line up with TRBD1. The CDR3 is 17 amino acids. J lost 1 base, V lost 5 bases, and 12 bases had no gene match. Germline V gene data show CDR1 as SEHNR and CDR2 as FQNEAQ (reference sequence). The CDR3 sequence: CASSQGQMRGGTDTQYF. In DNA, the CDR3 is TGTGCCAGCAGCCAGGGACAGATGAGGGGTGGCACAGATACGCAGTATTTT.

CDR3 nucleotides: TGCAGCGCGGGTCTGTACACTGAAGCTTTCTTT. This encodes CSAGLYTEAFF. The rearrangement links TRBV29-1 to TRBJ1-1, with no clear D. The CDR3 spans 11 residues. Germline CDR1 and CDR2: SQVTM and ANQGSEA. V dropped 7 bases and J dropped 3 bases, with 9 bases sitting between them.

The gene calls are TRBV11-2 and TRBJ1-5; perhaps TRBD1 as D (6 bases). Germline V gene data show CDR1 as SGHAT and CDR2 as FQNNGV. Trimming cost V 0 bases and J 4 bases, with 7 bases left between them. The CDR3 runs to 14 residues. DNA for the CDR3: TGTGCCAGCAGCTTAGATCAGGGGAATCAGCCCCAGCATTTT. It codes for CASSLDQGNQPQHF.

The rearrangement joins TRBV27 to TRBJ2-1; no clear D. CDR1 is MNHEY, CDR2 SMNVEV, per germline (reference sequence). Deletions cut 5 bases from V and 12 bases from J, with 14 bases between. The CDR3 consists of 12 residues. CDR3 amino acids: CASSPQSLVQFF. CDR3 bases: TGTGCCAGCAGTCCCCAGTCGCTTGTGCAGTTCTTC.

The CDR3 DNA reads as TGTGCCAGGAAACAGCTACAGAACACTGAAGCTTTCTTT. The encoded protein is CARKQLQNTEAFF. The chain has TRBV25-1 and TRBJ1-1; no clear D gene. Deletions cut 9 bases from V and 1 base from J, with 12 bases between. The CDR3 spans 13 residues. The V gene's germline CDR1 is MGHDK and CDR2 SYGVNS. The complete variable domain, with remaining parts taken from reference TRBV25-1 and TRBJ1-1, reads EADIYQTPRYLVIGTGKKITLECSQTMGHDKMYWYQQDPGMELHLIHYSYGVNSTEKGDLSSESTVSRIRTEHFPLTLESARPSHTSQYLCARKQLQNTEAFFGQGTRLTVV.

The V and J genes are TRBV6-4 and TRBJ2-6, with unresolved D. Germline V lookup: CDR1 MRHNA, CDR2 SNTAGT. V lost 2 bases and J 0 bases, leaving 5 bases between the germline ends. The CDR3 is 15 residues long. This CDR3 is CASSDEVSGANVLTF. CDR3 nucleotide sequence: TGTGCCAGCAGTGACGAGGTCTCTGGGGCCAACGTCCTGACTTTC.

The V call is TRBV2, the J call TRBJ2-7; 7 bases line up with TRBD1. CDR3 length: 14 amino acids. J was trimmed by 5 bases and V by 2 bases; bases with no gene match: 6. CDR1 is SNHLY, CDR2 FYNNEI, per germline. CDR3 loop: CASSELGTEHEQYF. CDR3 DNA: TGTGCCAGCAGTGAATTGGGGACAGAACACGAGCAGTACTTC.

This rearrangement joins TRBV30 to TRBJ2-1; 7 positions agree with TRBD2. The germline CDR1 and CDR2 sequences are GTSNPN and SVGIG (reference sequence). Trimming cost V 2 bases and J 4 bases; bases outside gene matches: 2. The length of the CDR3 is 13 residues. The DNA for the CDR3 is TGTGCCTGGAGTATCGGGGGGTACAATGAGCAGTTCTTC. As protein: CAWSIGGYNEQFF.

CDR3 bases: TGCGCCAGCAGCCAAGGGTATGGGGGGTACACTGAAGCTTTCTTT. This codes for CASSQGYGGYTEAFF. V usage is TRBV4-1 and J usage is TRBJ1-1; perhaps TRBD1 as D (5 bases). V gave up 1 base and J gave up 3 bases, with 12 bases separating them. The CDR3 has 15 amino acids. CDR1 is MGHRA, CDR2 YSYEKL, per germline.

J is TRBJ2-5 and V is TRBV9; a possible D gene is TRBD1 (6 bases). CDR1 and CDR2 (germline): SGDLS, YYNGEE. CDR3 length: 15 residues. V gave up 2 bases and J gave up 1 base, with 12 bases separating them. This CDR3 reads CASSVTGTPQETQYF. The CDR3 coding sequence is TGTGCCAGCAGCGTCACAGGGACGCCCCAAGAGACCCAGTACTTC.

V gene TRBV5-4 combines with J gene TRBJ1-2, with TRBD1 matching 9 bases. CDR3 length: 15 residues. Trimming at V came to 4 bases and at J to 4 bases, leaving 8 bases not matched to a gene. Germline V CDR1 and CDR2: SGHNT, YYREEE (reference sequence). CDR3 nucleotide sequence: TGTGCCAGCAGCGTAGCGGGACAGGGTATCTATGGCTACACCTTC. Its translation: CASSVAGQGIYGYTF.

The CDR3 sequence: CASSEWTGTNQPQHF. The CDR3 coding sequence is TGTGCCAGCAGTGAGTGGACAGGGACAAATCAGCCCCAGCATTTT. The chain has TRBV2 and TRBJ1-5, with 8 bases aligning to TRBD1. The CDR3 consists of 15 residues. CDR1 is SNHLY and CDR2 is FYNNEI in the germline V gene. Trimming took 3 bases from V and 4 from J; bases not matched to a gene: 5.

As for this clone: One junction end does not reproduce the germline sequence, and a read error may be involved. This rearrangement joins TRBV7-9 to TRBJ2-7; 11 nucleotides match TRBD1. The length of the CDR3 is 14 residues. Germline loops: CDR1 SEHNR, CDR2 FQNEAQ (reference sequence). DNA for the CDR3: TGTTCCAGCAGCTGGGACAGGGGGGCCTGGGAGCAGTACTTC. Translated, it gives CSSSWDRGAWEQYF. Based on the CDR3 plus reference TRBV7-9 and TRBJ2-7, the full variable domain is DTGVSQNPRHKITKRGQNVTFRCDPISEHNRLYWYRQTLGQGPEFLTYFQNEAQLEKSRLLSDRFSAERPKGSFSTLEIQRTEQGDSAMYLCSSSWDRGAWEQYFGPGTRLTVT.

Concerning this clone itself: Germline and junction disagree at one end, which may indicate a read error. The CDR3 region has the DNA TGTGCCAGCAGTAGGGGGCAGGAACAGCCCCGGCATTTT. It codes for CASSRGQEQPRHF. The chain combines TRBV27 with TRBJ1-5, with 7 bases fitting TRBD1. Looked up from germline, CDR1 is MNHEY and CDR2 is SMNVEV (reference sequence). The CDR3 spans 13 residues.

This chain connects TRBV7-6 to TRBJ2-1, with TRBD2 as a possible D gene (6 bases). Germline loops: CDR1 SGHVS, CDR2 FNYEAQ. The CDR3 sequence is 15 residues long. V was trimmed by 5 bases and J by 5 bases, leaving 16 bases between them. The CDR3 nucleotides are TGTGCCAGCAGCCCGGCCCTCGGGGGAAACAATGAGCAGTTCTTC. Protein product: CASSPALGGNNEQFF. Variable domain in full (rest from reference TRBV7-6 and TRBJ2-1): GAGVSQSPRYKVTKRGQDVALRCDPISGHVSLYWYRQALGQGPEFLTYFNYEAQQDKSGLPNDRFSAERPEGSISTLTIQRTEQRDSAMYRCASSPALGGNNEQFFGPGTRLTVL.

As to this clone: Other DNA sequences of this sample code for an identical CDR3. This chain links TRBV29-1 with TRBJ1-2; TRBD1 might be the D (6 bases). The CDR3 has 15 amino acids. With 5 bases removed from V and 4 bases from J, the gap between germline ends came to 20 bases. Looked up from germline, CDR1 is SQVTM and CDR2 is ANQGSEA. CDR3 sequence (DNA): TGCAGCGTTCGCCAGCCTGGGGGCCGCGGCTATGGCTACACCTTC. This gives the protein CSVRQPGGRGYGYTF. Variable domain in full (rest from reference TRBV29-1 and TRBJ1-2): SAVISQKPSRDICQRGTSLTIQCQVDSQVTMMFWYRQQPGQSLTLIATANQGSEATYESGFVIDKFPISRPNLTFSTLTVSNMSPEDSSIYLCSVRQPGGRGYGYTFGSGTRLTVV.

This clone was recorded a few times. The genes are TRBV5-1 and TRBJ2-3; 10 bases fit TRBD2. The CDR3 totals 15 residues. CDR1 SGHRS and CDR2 YFSETQ come from the germline V gene. V gave up 4 bases and J gave up 2 bases; unmatched junction bases: 4. CDR3 protein: CASSPLAGDTDTQYF. CDR3 bases: TGCGCCAGCAGCCCGCTAGCGGGGGACACAGATACGCAGTATTTT.